This T cell receptor (beta chain) is drawn from a study of T cells in localized non-small cell lung cancer. Study-wide results and limits: A median around 57 of the top 100 tumor clones appeared in adjacent lung. The study found T cell clonality highest in uninvolved adjacent lung, above tumor. A raised T cell density in blood coincided with lengthier overall survival.

This clone was observed a single time. Its matching antigen is unknown. The method was immunoSEQ multiplex PCR; TCRdb's version includes in-frame clones alone and lacks a portion of them. The sample records 55,000 to 80,000 clones, 80% to 90% being singletons. V was shortened by 2 bases and J by 0 bases, with 8 bases between the two germline ends. Germline CDR1 reads MNHEY; CDR2 reads SVGAGI. There are 15 residues in the CDR3. This TCR was recovered from a female donor at least 60 years old with stage I lung adenocarcinoma. The source material was peripheral blood, sampled before any cancer treatment. V is TRBV6-5 and J is TRBJ2-1; D gene uncertain. CDR3 DNA sequence: TGTGCCAGCAGTTACGTGGGAAGCTCCTACAATGAGCAGTTCTTC. Translation: CASSYVGSSYNEQFF.